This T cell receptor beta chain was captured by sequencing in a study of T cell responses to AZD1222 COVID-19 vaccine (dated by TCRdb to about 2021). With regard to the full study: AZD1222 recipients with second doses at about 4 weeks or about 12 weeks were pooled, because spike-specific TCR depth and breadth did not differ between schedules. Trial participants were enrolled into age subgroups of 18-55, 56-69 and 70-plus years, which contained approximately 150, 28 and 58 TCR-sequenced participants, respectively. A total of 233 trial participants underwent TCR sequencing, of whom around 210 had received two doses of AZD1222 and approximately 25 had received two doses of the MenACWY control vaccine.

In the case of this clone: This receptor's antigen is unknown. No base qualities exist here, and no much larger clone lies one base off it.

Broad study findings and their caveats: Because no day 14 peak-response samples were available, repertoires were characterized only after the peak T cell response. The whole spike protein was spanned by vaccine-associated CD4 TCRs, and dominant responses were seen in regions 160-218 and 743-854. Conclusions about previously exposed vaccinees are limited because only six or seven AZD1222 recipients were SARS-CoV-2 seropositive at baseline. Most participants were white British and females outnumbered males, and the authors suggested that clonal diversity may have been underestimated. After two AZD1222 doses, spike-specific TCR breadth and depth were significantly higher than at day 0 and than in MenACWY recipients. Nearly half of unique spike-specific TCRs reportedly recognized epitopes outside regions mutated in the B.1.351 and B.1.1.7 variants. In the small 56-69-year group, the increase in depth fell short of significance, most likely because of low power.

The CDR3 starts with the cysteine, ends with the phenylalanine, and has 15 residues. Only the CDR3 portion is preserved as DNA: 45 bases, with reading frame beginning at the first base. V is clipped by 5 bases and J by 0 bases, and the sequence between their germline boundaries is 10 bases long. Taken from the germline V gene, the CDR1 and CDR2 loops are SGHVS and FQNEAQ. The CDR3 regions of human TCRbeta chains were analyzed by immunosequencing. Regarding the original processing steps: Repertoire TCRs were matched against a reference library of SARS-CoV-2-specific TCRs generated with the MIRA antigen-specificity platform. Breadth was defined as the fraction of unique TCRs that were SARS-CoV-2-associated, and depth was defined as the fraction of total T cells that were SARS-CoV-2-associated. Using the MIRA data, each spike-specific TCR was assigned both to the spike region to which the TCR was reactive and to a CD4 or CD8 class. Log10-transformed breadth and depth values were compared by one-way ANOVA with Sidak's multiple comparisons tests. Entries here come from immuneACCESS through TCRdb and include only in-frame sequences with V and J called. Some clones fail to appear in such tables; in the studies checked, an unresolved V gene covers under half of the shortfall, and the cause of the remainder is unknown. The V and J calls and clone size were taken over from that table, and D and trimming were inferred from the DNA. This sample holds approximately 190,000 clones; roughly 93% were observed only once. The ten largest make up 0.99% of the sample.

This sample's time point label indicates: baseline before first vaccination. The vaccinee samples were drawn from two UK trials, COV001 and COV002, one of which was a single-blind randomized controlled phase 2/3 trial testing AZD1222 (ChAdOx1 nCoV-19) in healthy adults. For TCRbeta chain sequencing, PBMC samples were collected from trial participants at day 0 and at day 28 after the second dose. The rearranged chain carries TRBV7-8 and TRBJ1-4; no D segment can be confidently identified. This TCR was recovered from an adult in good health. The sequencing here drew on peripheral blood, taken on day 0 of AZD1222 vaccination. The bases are TGTGCCAGCAGCCCCAGTTGGGCAACTAATGAAAAACTGTTTTTT. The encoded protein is CASSPSWATNEKLFF.